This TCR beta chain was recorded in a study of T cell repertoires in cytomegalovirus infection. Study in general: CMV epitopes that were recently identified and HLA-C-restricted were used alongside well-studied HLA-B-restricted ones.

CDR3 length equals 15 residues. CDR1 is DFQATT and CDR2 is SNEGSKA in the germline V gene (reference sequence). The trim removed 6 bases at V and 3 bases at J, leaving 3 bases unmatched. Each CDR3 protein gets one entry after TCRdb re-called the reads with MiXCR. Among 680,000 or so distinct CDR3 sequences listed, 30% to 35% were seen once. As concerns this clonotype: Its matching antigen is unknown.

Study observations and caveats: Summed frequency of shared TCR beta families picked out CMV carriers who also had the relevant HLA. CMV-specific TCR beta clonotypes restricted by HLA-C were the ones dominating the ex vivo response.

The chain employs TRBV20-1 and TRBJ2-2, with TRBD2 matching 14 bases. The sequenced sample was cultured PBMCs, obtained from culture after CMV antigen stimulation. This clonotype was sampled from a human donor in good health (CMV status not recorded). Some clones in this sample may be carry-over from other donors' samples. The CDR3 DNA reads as TGCAGTGCGCTGACTAGCGGGAGGGACACCGGGGAGCTGTTTTTT. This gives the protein CSALTSGRDTGELFF.